A single sample gave rise to the 30 T cell receptor beta chains below, sequenced in a study of cytomegalovirus exposure and HLA in healthy donors. The primer mix had 60 Vbeta and 13 Jbeta primers. This table comes from immunoSEQ multiplex PCR, and its TCRdb copy is limited to in-frame clones, with some not included. The data show over 200,000 clones, roughly 89% seen once. The specimen sequenced was PBMCs. Source of these receptors: a woman younger than 35 in good health and CMV-seronegative.

The gene calls are TRBV5-1 and TRBJ2-7; TRBD1 agrees at 8 bases. Per the germline V gene, CDR1 is SGHRS and CDR2 is YFSETQ. The ends lost 2 bases at V and 1 base at J; junction bases unmatched: 2. The CDR3 has 14 amino acids. CDR3 loop: CASSFGDRSYEQYF. The CDR3 nucleotides read TGCGCCAGCAGCTTTGGGGACAGGTCCTACGAGCAGTACTTC.

This clone was seen more than once but under ten times. The gene calls are TRBV21-1 and TRBJ1-2; the DNA was not compared with TRBD1, the D call given in the table. TRBV21-1 is shown as a pseudogene. The CDR3 loop spans 15 amino acids. The CDR3 DNA reads TGTGCCAGCAGCAAAGCGCTGGACAGGGCAACTGGCTACACCTTC. Translation: CASSKALDRATGYTF.

As for this clone: This specimen includes other DNA sequences encoding the same CDR3. The rearrangement uses TRBV5-1 and TRBJ1-1, with TRBD1 as a possible D gene (6 bases). CDR1 is SGHRS, CDR2 YFSETQ, per germline. V was clipped by 1 base and J by 2 bases, with 9 bases between them. There are 14 residues in the CDR3. The CDR3 reads CASSLSGGNTEAFF. In DNA form, the CDR3 reads TGCGCCAGCAGCTTGTCGGGGGGCAACACTGAAGCTTTCTTT.

The chain combines TRBV5-1 with TRBJ2-1; TRBD2 agrees at 15 bases. Trimming took 2 bases from V and 3 from J; bases not matched to a gene: 3. Germline assignment: CDR1 SGHRS and CDR2 YFSETQ. This CDR3 is built from 17 residues. The CDR3 sequence: CASSFGLAGGVYNEQFF. CDR3 nucleotide sequence: TGCGCCAGCAGCTTCGGACTAGCGGGAGGGGTCTACAATGAGCAGTTCTTC.

The chain uses TRBV6-5 and TRBJ1-5; TRBD1 might be the D (6 bases). The CDR3 runs 14 residues. V was trimmed by 6 bases and J by 3 bases, leaving 12 bases between them. Germline-derived CDR1 and CDR2 are MNHEY and SVGAGI. The CDR3 DNA reads TGTGCCAGCAGGGGGGGGACAAACAATCAGCCCCAGCATTTT. Translated: CASRGGTNNQPQHF.

For the CDR3, the DNA is TGTGCCAGTAGTATCCGAGCGGGAGGGCCGGGTTGGAATGAGCAGTTCTTC. Amino acid sequence: CASSIRAGGPGWNEQFF. V gene TRBV19 combines with J gene TRBJ2-1, with 10 bases lining up with TRBD2. The germline V gene has CDR1 LNHDA and CDR2 SQIVND (reference sequence). The CDR3 has 17 residues. The ends lost 3 bases at V and 7 bases at J; junction bases unmatched: 12.

The genes are TRBV7-6 and TRBJ1-5; perhaps TRBD1 as D (6 bases). Per the germline V gene, CDR1 is SGHVS and CDR2 is FNYEAQ. The CDR3 contains 17 residues. The V and J ends lost 2 bases and 2 bases respectively, with 16 bases between them. The DNA for the CDR3 is TGTGCCAGCAGCTTACGCCCCACAGGGACCGGCAATCAGCCCCAGCATTTT. It encodes CASSLRPTGTGNQPQHF.

CDR3 region: CASSLVIAEAYEQYF. As DNA, the CDR3 is TGTGCCAGCAGCTTAGTCATAGCGGAGGCCTACGAGCAGTACTTC. This chain links TRBV7-3 with TRBJ2-7; D possibly corresponds to TRBD2 (6 bases). The V end was cut by 2 bases, the J end by 2 bases, with 13 bases between. Germline loops: CDR1 SGHTA, CDR2 FQGTGA. This CDR3 has 15 residues.

The genes are TRBV9 and TRBJ2-3; the match to TRBD2 covers 7 bases. J lost 0 bases, V lost 3 bases, and 4 bases had no gene match. The CDR3 is 15 amino acids. CDR1 is SGDLS, CDR2 YYNGEE, per germline. The CDR3 is CASSGGLLSTDTQYF. The DNA of the CDR3 is TGTGCCAGCAGCGGGGGACTACTGAGCACAGATACGCAGTATTTT. Based on the CDR3 plus reference TRBV9 and TRBJ2-3, the full variable domain is DSGVTQTPKHLITATGQRVTLRCSPRSGDLSVYWYQQSLDQGLQFLIQYYNGEERAKGNILERFSAQQFPDLHSELNLSSLELGDSALYFCASSGGLLSTDTQYFGPGTRLTVL.

The chain employs TRBV2 and TRBJ1-1; perhaps TRBD1 as D (5 bases). Germline values: CDR1 SNHLY, CDR2 FYNNEI. V was shortened by 4 bases and J by 6 bases, with 6 bases between the two germline ends. The CDR3 contains 11 residues. CDR3 amino acids: CASSGGAEAFF. The CDR3 DNA reads as TGTGCCAGCAGTGGGGGGGCTGAAGCTTTCTTT.

In this sample, this clone turned up a few times. The V gene is TRBV18, the J gene TRBJ2-5; D may be TRBD1 (6 bases). The germline CDR1 and CDR2 sequences are KGHSH and LQKENI. The V end was cut by 4 bases, the J end by 2 bases, with 14 bases between. This CDR3 contains 15 residues. The CDR3 spells CASSHKQGPQETQYF. As DNA, the CDR3 is TGTGCCAGCTCACATAAACAGGGACCACAAGAGACCCAGTACTTC.

The chain has TRBV9 and TRBJ2-7, with 10 bases matching TRBD2. V lost 0 bases and J lost 2; bases outside the gene matches: 5. The CDR3 spans 16 residues. Germline V lookup: CDR1 SGDLS, CDR2 YYNGEE. The CDR3 DNA follows: TGTGCCAGCAGCGTAGACAGGACTAGCGGAACCTACGAGCAGTACTTC. As protein: CASSVDRTSGTYEQYF.

V is TRBV7-8 and J is TRBJ1-1; TRBD1 is a possible D gene (5 bases). The CDR3 spans 12 residues. The V end was cut by 10 bases, the J end by 5 bases, with 14 bases between. Per the germline V gene, CDR1 is SGHVS and CDR2 is FQNEAQ. The CDR3 nucleotides read TGTGCCACGGGACTATATGGGACTGAAGCTTTCTTT. Encoded protein: CATGLYGTEAFF.

The chain recombines TRBV7-2 with TRBJ2-2, with D maybe TRBD2 (6 bases). V was pared by 6 bases and J by 2 bases, with 13 bases between. Germline loops: CDR1 SGHTA, CDR2 FQGNSA. CDR3 size: 15 residues. CDR3 in amino acids: CASRTIGSNTGELFF. The CDR3 DNA follows: TGTGCCAGCAGGACCATCGGGAGTAACACCGGGGAGCTGTTTTTT.

This chain joins TRBV4-3 and TRBJ1-4; D is undetermined. This CDR3 contains 17 residues. Germline assignment: CDR1 LGHNA and CDR2 YSLEER. The V and J ends lost 0 bases and 7 bases respectively, with 18 bases between them. The CDR3 loop is CASSQEIVLLRGEKLFF. The CDR3 DNA reads TGCGCCAGCAGCCAAGAGATCGTTTTGCTCCGAGGTGAAAAACTGTTTTTT.

The CDR3 region has the DNA TGTGCCAGCAGTGAACTAGCGGGAGATTCGAACGAGCAGTACTTC. It encodes CASSELAGDSNEQYF. This chain uses TRBV25-1 with TRBJ2-7, with TRBD2 matching over 10 bases. CDR3 length: 15 amino acids. V shed 2 bases and J 5 bases; nucleotides not matched to a gene: 6. Germline values: CDR1 MGHDK, CDR2 SYGVNS.

This chain uses TRBV9 with TRBJ2-3, with 12 bases aligning to TRBD2. The CDR3 is 18 amino acids. Germline V gives CDR1 SGDLS, CDR2 YYNGEE. Trimming took 0 bases from V and 0 from J; bases not matched to a gene: 5. The CDR3 sequence is CASSVALAGGSSTDTQYF. For the CDR3, the DNA is TGTGCCAGCAGCGTAGCCCTAGCGGGAGGGTCTAGCACAGATACGCAGTATTTT.

The rearrangement uses TRBV6-5 and TRBJ2-7; D unresolved. Trimming removed 0 bases at V and 2 bases at J, with 14 bases between. The CDR3 runs to 16 residues. Germline V gives CDR1 MNHEY, CDR2 SVGAGI. The CDR3 DNA follows: TGTGCCAGCAGTTACTCGAAAGTAGTCGGAGCCTACGAGCAGTACTTC. Its protein product is CASSYSKVVGAYEQYF.

J is TRBJ1-4 and V is TRBV4-1; the match to TRBD1 covers 7 bases. The V and J ends lost 1 base and 8 bases, in that order; junction bases with no gene match: 4. The V gene's germline CDR1 is MGHRA and CDR2 YSYEKL. The CDR3 consists of 14 residues. CDR3 coding DNA: TGCGCCAGCAGCCAAGCAGGGGGGAGAGAAAAACTGTTTTTT. It translates to CASSQAGGREKLFF.

The V and J genes are TRBV9 and TRBJ1-6; D is possibly TRBD1 (5 bases). This CDR3 comprises 16 residues. Trimming took off 4 bases at V and 4 bases at J, with 15 bases between the two ends. CDR1 is SGDLS and CDR2 is YYNGEE in the germline V gene. The CDR3 reads CASSPTGDPYNSPLHF. The DNA for the CDR3 is TGTGCCAGCAGCCCCACAGGTGATCCATATAATTCACCCCTCCACTTT.

The gene calls are TRBV21-1 and TRBJ1-1. TRBV21-1 is deemed a pseudogene. This CDR3 contains 12 residues. The CDR3 DNA follows: TGTGCCAGCACGGAGAAAAACACTGAAGCTTTCTTT. As protein: CASTEKNTEAFF.

The V gene is TRBV9, the J gene TRBJ1-2, with 8 bases fitting TRBD1. Per germline, CDR1 SGDLS and CDR2 YYNGEE. The ends lost 4 bases at V and 2 bases at J; junction bases unmatched: 7. This CDR3 has 15 amino acids. As DNA, the CDR3 is TGTGCCAGCAGCCTCGGACAGGGAGACAACTATGGCTACACCTTC. Encoded protein: CASSLGQGDNYGYTF.

The chain couples TRBV5-1 to TRBJ2-3, with 8 bases aligning to TRBD2. The CDR3 has 16 residues. V trimming: 0 bases; J trimming: 4 bases; junction bases outside the gene matches: 7. CDR1 and CDR2 (germline): SGHRS, YFSETQ. CDR3 sequence: CASSLDGGARADTQYF. CDR3 bases: TGCGCCAGCAGCTTGGACGGGGGGGCCCGTGCAGATACGCAGTATTTT.

The rearrangement joins TRBV4-1 to TRBJ1-2; TRBD1 matches 10 bases. CDR3 length equals 17 residues. The V gene's germline CDR1 is MGHRA and CDR2 YSYEKL. Unmatched junction bases numbered 8, after V lost 0 bases and J lost 4 bases. Here the CDR3 reads CASSQDGWDRGTYGYTF. CDR3 DNA sequence: TGCGCCAGCAGCCAAGATGGGTGGGACAGGGGAACCTATGGCTACACCTTC.

The genes are TRBV11-2 and TRBJ2-7, with 11 bases aligning to TRBD1. This CDR3 has 15 amino acids. J gave up 4 bases and V 4 bases, and 6 bases lay outside the gene matches. CDR1 is SGHAT, CDR2 FQNNGV, per germline. The DNA of the CDR3 is TGTGCCAGCAGCTATAGGACAGGGGGCTTATACGAGCAGTACTTC. Amino acid sequence: CASSYRTGGLYEQYF.

The gene calls are TRBV18 and TRBJ2-7, with 7 nucleotides matching TRBD1. Germline CDR1 is KGHSH and CDR2 is LQKENI. The CDR3 sequence is 15 residues long. V lost 3 bases and J lost 1; bases outside the gene matches: 6. The CDR3 sequence: CASSPPTGRSYEQYF. CDR3 bases: TGTGCCAGCTCACCTCCGACAGGGAGATCCTACGAGCAGTACTTC.

V and J are TRBV7-6 and TRBJ2-3; 8 nucleotides line up with TRBD2. This CDR3 region has 16 residues. J lost 8 bases, V lost 5 bases, and 15 bases had no gene match. Germline-derived CDR1 and CDR2 are SGHVS and FNYEAQ. This chain's CDR3 is CASSITSGSLLGTQYF. CDR3 in DNA: TGTGCCAGCAGCATAACTAGCGGTAGTCTATTGGGTACGCAGTATTTT. The variable domain in full, completed from reference TRBV7-6 and TRBJ2-3, reads GAGVSQSPRYKVTKRGQDVALRCDPISGHVSLYWYRQALGQGPEFLTYFNYEAQQDKSGLPNDRFSAERPEGSISTLTIQRTEQRDSAMYRCASSITSGSLLGTQYFGPGTRLTVL.

The chain has TRBV7-9 and TRBJ2-5; 13 bases agree with TRBD2. Trimming at V came to 5 bases and at J to 3 bases, leaving 12 bases not matched to a gene. Looked up from germline, CDR1 is SEHNR and CDR2 is FQNEAQ (reference sequence). The CDR3 consists of 18 residues. The CDR3 DNA reads TGTGCCAGCAGCCACCCTCTAGGGACTAGCGGGGCAGAAGAGACCCAGTACTTC. Protein: CASSHPLGTSGAEETQYF. Full variable domain (outside the CDR3, taken from reference TRBV7-9 and TRBJ2-5): DTGVSQNPRHKITKRGQNVTFRCDPISEHNRLYWYRQTLGQGPEFLTYFQNEAQLEKSRLLSDRFSAERPKGSFSTLEIQRTEQGDSAMYLCASSHPLGTSGAEETQYFGPGTRLLVL.

The chain has TRBV6-6 and TRBJ2-7; tentative D call: TRBD2 (6 bases). Germline V lookup: CDR1 MNHNY, CDR2 SVGAGI (reference sequence). V lost 6 bases, J lost 0 bases, and 12 bases lay in between. This CDR3 comprises 14 residues. The CDR3 reads CASSLPSDSYEQYF. As DNA, the CDR3 is TGTGCCAGCAGCCTACCTAGCGACTCCTACGAGCAGTACTTC.

V usage is TRBV19 and J usage is TRBJ2-7; 9 bases are shared with TRBD2. With 4 bases clipped from V and 2 bases from J, the junction kept 6 bases outside the gene matches. The CDR3 extends over 15 amino acids. The germline CDR1 and CDR2 sequences are LNHDA and SQIVND (reference sequence). The CDR3 nucleotides read TGTGCCAGTAGTACTACTAGCGGGCGCCCCTACGAGCAGTACTTC. This sequence encodes CASSTTSGRPYEQYF.